This T cell receptor (beta chain) originates from a study of OX40 agonist ivuxolimab in advanced cancers. The CDR3 extends over 14 amino acids. Germline CDR1 and CDR2: KGHSH and LQKENI. The V and J ends lost 0 bases and 3 bases respectively, with 8 bases between them. Measured with immunoSEQ multiplex PCR; TCRdb has only the in-frame clones, and not every one. The sample carries about 98,000 clones, about nine tenths recorded once. The chain recombines TRBV18 with TRBJ2-5; D is unclear. The sequenced sample was CD4+ or CD8+ T cells sorted from blood, obtained in a trial of the OX40 agonist ivuxolimab. This TCR came from an adult with an advanced solid tumor such as melanoma, head and neck, liver or kidney cancer. CDR3 nucleotide sequence: TGTGCCAGCTCACCACCGTACAGCAAAGAGACCCAGTACTTC. As protein: CASSPPYSKETQYF.